This T cell receptor beta chain is from a study of beta chain features in type 1 diabetes listed by TCRdb under 2018. Looking at the study overall: Mean age, gender distribution, total cell number and subset yield were not different between patients and healthy donors. Naive and central memory subsets were obtained from all 30 or so donors, but regulatory and stem cell-like memory subsets were isolated from only 8 patients and about 8 healthy donors. In the study, recently diagnosed type 1 diabetes patients and matched healthy donors were compared on the TCRB repertoires of their sorted circulating CD4+ T cell subsets. A total of 85 million to 110 million sorted cells were examined across all samples, and RNA yield correlated strongly with the number of cells per subset.

Comments on this clone: This receptor's antigen is unknown. The record has no base qualities; no much larger clone is one base away.

All of the isolated RNA was reverse transcribed with the High Capacity cDNA Reverse Transcription Kit, so expressed TCRB transcripts were sequenced. Naive, central memory and regulatory T cell samples underwent deep immunoSEQ sequencing, averaging around 3.6 million total reads per sample. Sorted cells were lysed in RLT buffer, and RNA was extracted using DNase-treated RNeasy Micro or Mini kits according to cell number. To prevent cross-contamination, every cell subset was processed on its own, while patient and healthy donor samples were processed together. Using the immunoSEQ multiplex PCR, TCRB sequences were amplified from cDNA into 87-bp fragments spanning the CDR3 region. Amplicons were sequenced on the Illumina HiSeq platform. The paper's processing steps were these. Synthetic template baselines were used to correct PCR bias computationally, reads within Hamming distance 2 were collapsed, and singletons that could not be merged were discarded. Reads were aligned against IMGT so that V, D and J genes, CDR3 length and insertions or deletions at six rearrangement sites could be assigned. Clonotype counts were normalized to sorted cell number within each subset before computing true diversity and Gini coefficients with the tcR R package. The overlap coefficient, calculated on TCRB nucleotide sequences, was used to measure repertoire sharing. As a proxy for the pre-selection repertoire, out-of-frame TCRB sequences from naive cells were analyzed. Held by TCRdb, this immuneACCESS table contains in-frame sequences only and omits some clones. Under half of the omission traces to an unresolved V gene where checked; the cause of the rest is unknown. V and J calls and clone size come straight from that table; D and trimming were deduced from the DNA. Recorded for this sample are 200,000 to 250,000 clones; over 7.5% of them occurred a single time. The ten largest clones take up around 0.031% of the sample.

General conclusions and limits of the study: Sequencing cDNA rather than genomic DNA could over-represent highly expressing activated cells, although activation and CD3 levels did not differ between groups. Patients with type 1 diabetes made fewer insertions and deleted more nucleotides at VDJ recombination sites, implying thymic rearrangement abnormalities. Shorter templates might have been favored by PCR, but patient and control samples were amplified and corrected together, so both groups would have been affected equally by any skew. In all four CD4+ subsets, TCRB CDR3 length was moderately but significantly shorter in type 1 diabetes patients. Naive, central memory and regulatory TCRB repertoires appeared more similar among patients than among healthy donors. Because the HLA sub-analyses included only small numbers of individuals, any influence of HLA type on TCRB rearrangement was left unresolved.

From each donor, a single peripheral blood sample of about 100 mL on average was drawn into heparinised tubes. A BD FACSAria II was used to sort naive, central memory, regulatory and stem cell-like memory CD4+ T cells with a panel that included CD45RO, CCR7, CD25, CD127, CD95 and CD27. Purity was above 98% for every sorted population. PBMCs were isolated immediately by Lymphoprep density gradient centrifugation and stained directly without culture. So that batch effects would be minimized, each experiment stained and sorted samples in pairs, pairing one healthy donor with one patient. Sequenced sample: naive CD4+ T cells from blood. Per the publication, the cell subset or site label means: true naive CD4+ T cells. The receptor was isolated from a woman aged 18-29 years in good health.

At the DNA level, the sequence is TGTGCCAGCAGCCTGAGCGGAAAAGATGCAGATACGCAGTATTTT. Its product reads: CASSLSGKDADTQYF. This chain is built from TRBV9 and TRBJ2-3, with a weak D call of TRBD2 (5 bases match). V is clipped by 4 bases and J by 4 bases, and the sequence between their germline boundaries is 16 bases long. In the germline V gene, CDR1 corresponds to SGDLS and CDR2 to YYNGEE. The CDR3, cysteine through phenylalanine, is 15 amino acids long. Only the CDR3 DNA is retained, 45 bases long and in frame from the first base.